This TCR beta chain was captured by sequencing in a study of cytomegalovirus exposure and HLA in healthy donors (dated by TCRdb to the late 2010s). In terms of the full investigation: According to a later analysis, the roughly 130 validation repertoires were produced on the same platform as the roughly 600 repertoires of the first cohort. The aim of the study was to test whether cataloging public T cell receptors could identify signatures of past pathogen exposure. Besides the first cohort of under 700 subjects, a separate validation cohort made up of some 110 different subjects was used. To predict cytomegalovirus infection status, the study brought together high-throughput TCR immunosequencing, statistical association of individual TCRs with disease status, and machine learning.

Via the germline V gene, CDR1 is SGHRS and CDR2 YFSETQ. The CDR3 measures 14 amino acids from cysteine to phenylalanine. This entry keeps only the CDR3 DNA: 42 bases, framed from base 1. After removal of 4 bases from V and 10 bases from J, the junction retains 11 bases not matched to a gene. Comments on this clone: Its antigen target is currently unknown. The input lacks base qualities; no much larger clone sits a single base away.

Overall study results and their limits: Of the cluster scores, 85% to 95% were above 0 in a later analysis, which found that TCRs clustered in the first cohort also tended to co-occur in the approximately 110 validation repertoires. Across donors, most TCR sequences were observed very rarely, whereas some public TCRs were present in many individuals. A total of fewer than 200 TCR beta chains were listed by the study as associated with cytomegalovirus. In vitro tests confirmed that a few of the cytomegalovirus-associated TCR beta chains recognize cytomegalovirus antigens. In both the original and validation cohorts, the classifier was reported to diagnose cytomegalovirus status with high specificity and sensitivity. A later analysis lacked HLA typing for the validation cohort, so it scored co-occurrence in that cohort across all 110 or so repertoires. It was suggested by the authors that the approach could potentially be generalized to other disease states and immunological phenotypes.

The library was built by means of the immunoSEQ multiplex PCR assay. The paper's processing steps were these. To diagnose cytomegalovirus status from the catalog of TCR beta chain sequences, a statistical classification framework was built. In its TCRdb copy, this immuneACCESS table keeps in-frame sequences only and misses some clones. Where compared with another copy, unresolved V genes explain less than half of these, and the others have no known cause. V and J calls and clone size come straight from that table; D and trimming were deduced from the DNA. The sample records 250,000 to 300,000 clones, about 86% of which are singletons. The top ten constitute about 1% of the sample. Donors formed part of the validation cohort, which comprised approximately 130 subjects and was distinct from the first cohort of fewer than 750 subjects.

Source material: PBMCs. The clonotype originates from a woman aged 18 to 35 in good health and CMV-seronegative. The chain uses TRBV5-1 and TRBJ2-1; 7 bases in the junction line up with TRBD1. The CDR3 region has the sequence CASSGPTGSQEQFF. The bases read TGCGCCAGCAGCGGACCGACAGGGTCCCAAGAGCAGTTCTTC. The variable domain in full, with residues beyond the CDR3 obtained from the reference TRBV5-1 and TRBJ2-1 genes, is KAGVTQTPRYLIKTRGQQVTLSCSPISGHRSVSWYQQTPGQGLQFLFEYFSETQRNKGNFPGRFSGRQFSNSRSEMNVSTLELGDSALYLCASSGPTGSQEQFFGPGTRLTVL.